One TCR beta chain is described in this entry. The sample belongs to a study of blood T cell repertoires in COVID-19. In the study overall: The United States, Italy and Spain provided the acute and convalescent COVID-19 samples. In each case, the material was cDNA or gDNA derived from T cells, B-cell-depleted T cells, or PBMCs.

The data were produced by immunoSEQ multiplex PCR, yet TCRdb's version contains in-frame clones alone and is incomplete. The table includes over 70,000 clones, 82% detected once. This TCR came from a woman aged 55-69 years with acute or convalescent COVID-19. The specimen sequenced was peripheral blood.

CDR3: CASSHESGTTEAFF. The CDR3 bases are TGTGCCAGCTCGCACGAGTCCGGGACAACTGAAGCTTTCTTT. The rearrangement links TRBV18 to TRBJ1-1; D might be TRBD1 (6 bases). The CDR3 runs 14 residues. V lost 6 bases to trimming and J lost 5 bases, with 16 bases between them. The germline CDR1 and CDR2 sequences are KGHSH and LQKENI.